This TCR beta chain was recovered during a study of cytomegalovirus exposure and HLA in healthy donors. Comments on this clone: Antigen unknown.

Germline V gene sequence: CDR1 LGHNA, CDR2 YNFKEQ. Trimming cost V 1 base and J 1 base; bases outside gene matches: 7. This CDR3 has 17 amino acids. Vbeta (60) and Jbeta (13) primers were used in the PCR. Assay used: immunoSEQ multiplex PCR; TCRdb lists only in-frame clones, some missing. Among more than 95,000 clones listed, 60% to 75% were seen once. Study-level points and caveats: Follow-up analysis later connected one missense variant in DCLRE1C with trimming of TCR beta V- and J-genes.

Material for sequencing was PBMCs. This clonotype was obtained from a female donor in good health and CMV-seropositive. The rearrangement joins TRBV4-2 to TRBJ2-3; 8 bases fit TRBD2. The CDR3 DNA reads as TGTGCCAGCAGCCAAGCGGTGCGGGGGGCCCGCACAGATACGCAGTATTTT. It is translated as CASSQAVRGARTDTQYF.